Listed below are T cell receptor beta chains from one sample, sequenced in a study of long-term antiretroviral therapy in people with HIV. Profiling relied on immunoSEQ multiplex PCR, and the TCRdb table lists in-frame clones only, not all of them. This sample has 25,000 to 35,000 clones, with roughly 86% found just once. Sequencing was performed on unsorted PBMCs, taken 0.8 years after starting antiretroviral therapy. These receptor sequences come from a young woman with HIV. CDR3s include the opening cysteine and the closing phenylalanine or tryptophan. The D gene is left open where the match is weak.

d_gene,j_gene,v_gene,CDR3aa
-,TRBJ2-2,TRBV5-6,CASSLPGTVLPGELFF
-,TRBJ1-5,TRBV19,CASSIDGRASNQPQHF
TRBD1,TRBJ2-7,TRBV7-6,CASSLGQGPVYEQYF
-,TRBJ2-3,TRBV5-4,CASSLGPAKDTQYF
-,TRBJ1-3,TRBV9,CASGLDSGNTIYF
-,TRBJ2-2,TRBV5-1,CASSLAVGRTVGTGELFF
-,TRBJ2-7,TRBV12-5,CASGLGTEQYF
TRBD1,TRBJ1-2,TRBV12-5,CASGSRTGYGYTF
TRBD1,TRBJ1-4,TRBV30,CAWSTRGLGNEKLFF
-,TRBJ1-1,TRBV5-1,CASSPDARNTEAFF
-,TRBJ2-7,TRBV10-1,CASSDNPPGYEQYF
-,TRBJ2-6,TRBV11-3,CASSPLPSGANVLTF
-,TRBJ1-3,TRBV6-1,CASSDSTVSGNTIYF
-,TRBJ1-5,TRBV12-5,CASGFQGNQPQHF